Here is one TCR beta chain with its context. Its target is unknown. Germline assignment: CDR1 MNHNS and CDR2 SASEGT. V was clipped by 8 bases and J by 2 bases; unmatched bases: 8. This CDR3 contains 14 residues. This specimen comes from a study of cytotoxic CD8 clonotypes in ibrutinib-treated CLL. The study's findings and limits: Investigators sampled sustained-remission and progressing patients at differing times. At the start, clonality exceeded age-matched healthy donors and followed circulating CD8+ T-cell counts.

Repertoires were generated with immunoSEQ multiplex PCR, while TCRdb's copy carries only in-frame clones and drops some. The data show roughly 160,000 clones, with more than 80% seen just once and about 4.3% held by the top ten. This sequence was found in a human donor with chronic lymphocytic leukemia. The V and J genes are TRBV6-1 and TRBJ2-5; 7 bases are a match to TRBD1. The starting material was PBMCs, obtained after 24 months of ibrutinib treatment. CDR3 sequence (DNA): TGTGCCAGCGGGACGGGACAGATACAAGAGACCCAGTACTTC. It translates to CASGTGQIQETQYF.